This T cell receptor beta chain was found in a study of T cell responses to AZD1222 COVID-19 vaccine. Regarding the study as a whole: In a largely white British group with more females than males, clonal diversity was possibly underestimated. As reported, nearly half of all spike-specific TCRs target variant regions that are unmutated.

Germline V lookup: CDR1 KGHSH, CDR2 LQKENI. This CDR3 contains 16 residues. The V segment lost 1 base and the J segment 4 bases; nucleotides outside the gene matches: 9. TCRdb's table, derived via immunoSEQ multiplex PCR, lists solely in-frame clones and lacks some. Of about 120,000 clones listed, 92% are singletons. Of note for this clone: Its cognate antigen is unknown.

The chain uses TRBV18 and TRBJ1-2, with TRBD1 matching over 7 bases. Sequenced material: peripheral blood, taken 28 days after the second AZD1222 dose. The TCR comes from an adult who received the AZD1222 COVID-19 vaccine. The CDR3, as DNA: TGTGCCAGCTCACCACTGGGACGGGACAGCTCCTATGGCTACACCTTC. This encodes CASSPLGRDSSYGYTF.